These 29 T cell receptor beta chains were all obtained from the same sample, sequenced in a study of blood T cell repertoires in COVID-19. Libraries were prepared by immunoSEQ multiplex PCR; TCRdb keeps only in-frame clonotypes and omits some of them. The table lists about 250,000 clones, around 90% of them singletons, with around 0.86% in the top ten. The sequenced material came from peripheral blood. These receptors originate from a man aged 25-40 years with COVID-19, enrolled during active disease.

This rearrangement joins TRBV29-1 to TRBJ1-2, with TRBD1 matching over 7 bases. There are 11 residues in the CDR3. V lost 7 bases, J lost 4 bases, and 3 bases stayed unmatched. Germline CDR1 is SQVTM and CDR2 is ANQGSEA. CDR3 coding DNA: TGCAGCGCCGGGACAGTCTATGGCTACACCTTC. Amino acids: CSAGTVYGYTF.

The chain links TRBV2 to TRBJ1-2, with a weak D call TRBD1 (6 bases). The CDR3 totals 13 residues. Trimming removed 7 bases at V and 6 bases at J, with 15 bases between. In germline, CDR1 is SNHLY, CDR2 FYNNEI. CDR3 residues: CASNEQGTDGYTF. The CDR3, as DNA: TGTGCCAGCAACGAACAGGGTACGGATGGCTACACCTTC.

The CDR3 loop is CASSKGPRGNTGELFF. DNA for the CDR3: TGTGCCAGCAGCAAAGGACCCCGGGGGAACACCGGGGAGCTGTTTTTT. J is TRBJ2-2 and V is TRBV21-1; TRBD2 is taken as the D call from the table, unchecked against the DNA. TRBV21-1 is recorded as a pseudogene. The length of the CDR3 is 16 residues.

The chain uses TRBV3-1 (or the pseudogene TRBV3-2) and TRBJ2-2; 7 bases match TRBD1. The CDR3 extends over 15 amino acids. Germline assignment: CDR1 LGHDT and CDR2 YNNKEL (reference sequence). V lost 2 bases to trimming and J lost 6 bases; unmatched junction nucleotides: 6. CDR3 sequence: CASSQFSRGPGELFF. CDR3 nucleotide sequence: TGTGCCAGCAGCCAATTTTCGAGGGGGCCCGGGGAGCTGTTTTTT.

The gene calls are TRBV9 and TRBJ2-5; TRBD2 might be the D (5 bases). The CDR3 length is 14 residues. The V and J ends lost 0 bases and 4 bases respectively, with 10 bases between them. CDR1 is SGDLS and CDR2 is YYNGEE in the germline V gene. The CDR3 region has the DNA TGTGCCAGCAGCGTAGGAGGGCTGACAGAGACCCAGTACTTC. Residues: CASSVGGLTETQYF.

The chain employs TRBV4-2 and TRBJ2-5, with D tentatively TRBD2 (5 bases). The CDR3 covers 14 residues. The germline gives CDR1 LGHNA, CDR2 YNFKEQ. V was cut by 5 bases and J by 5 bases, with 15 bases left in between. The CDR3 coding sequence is TGTGCCAGCAGCACAAGCTACGGAGGCGAGACCCAGTACTTC. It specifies CASSTSYGGETQYF.

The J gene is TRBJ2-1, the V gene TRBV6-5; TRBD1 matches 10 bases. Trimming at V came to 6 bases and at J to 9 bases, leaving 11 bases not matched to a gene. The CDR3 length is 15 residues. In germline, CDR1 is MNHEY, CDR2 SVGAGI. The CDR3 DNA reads TGTGCCAGCAGCCGCCGGGACAGGGGTGGCAGTGAGCAGTTCTTC. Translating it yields CASSRRDRGGSEQFF.

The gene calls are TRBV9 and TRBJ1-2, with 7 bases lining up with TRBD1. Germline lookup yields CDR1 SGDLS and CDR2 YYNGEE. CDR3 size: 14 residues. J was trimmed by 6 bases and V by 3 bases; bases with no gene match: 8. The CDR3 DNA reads TGTGCCAGCAGCGCGACAGGGCAGGGGGATGGCTACACCTTC. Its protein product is CASSATGQGDGYTF.

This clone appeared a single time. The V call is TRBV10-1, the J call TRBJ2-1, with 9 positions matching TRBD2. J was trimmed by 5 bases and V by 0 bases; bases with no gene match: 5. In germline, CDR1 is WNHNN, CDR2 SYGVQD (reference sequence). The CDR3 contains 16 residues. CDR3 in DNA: TGCGCCAGCAGTGAGTCCGGGACTAGCCAAAACAATGAGCAGTTCTTC. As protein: CASSESGTSQNNEQFF.

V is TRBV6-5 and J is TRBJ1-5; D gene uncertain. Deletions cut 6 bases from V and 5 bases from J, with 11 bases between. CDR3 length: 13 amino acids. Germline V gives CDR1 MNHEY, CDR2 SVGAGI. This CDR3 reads CASSKETYQPQHF. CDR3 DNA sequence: TGTGCCAGCAGCAAAGAAACATATCAGCCCCAGCATTTT.

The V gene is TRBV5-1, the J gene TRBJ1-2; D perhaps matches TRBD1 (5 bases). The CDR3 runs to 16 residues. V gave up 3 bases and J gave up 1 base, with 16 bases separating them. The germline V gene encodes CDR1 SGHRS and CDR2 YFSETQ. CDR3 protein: CASSYGGSGDNYGYTF. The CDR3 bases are TGCGCCAGCAGCTACGGGGGTTCGGGAGATAACTATGGCTACACCTTC.

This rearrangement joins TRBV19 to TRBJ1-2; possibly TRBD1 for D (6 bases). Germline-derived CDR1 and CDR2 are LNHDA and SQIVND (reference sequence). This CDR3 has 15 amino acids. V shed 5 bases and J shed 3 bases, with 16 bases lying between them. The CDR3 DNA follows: TGTGCCAGTAGTGAACAGGGCGGATCGGACTATGGCTACACCTTC. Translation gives CASSEQGGSDYGYTF.

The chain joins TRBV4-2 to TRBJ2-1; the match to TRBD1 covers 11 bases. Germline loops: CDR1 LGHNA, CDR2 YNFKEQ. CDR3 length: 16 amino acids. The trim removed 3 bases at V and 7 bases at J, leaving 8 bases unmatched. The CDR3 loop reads CASSHAGQGGWNEQFF. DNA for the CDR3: TGTGCCAGCAGCCACGCGGGACAGGGGGGTTGGAATGAGCAGTTCTTC.

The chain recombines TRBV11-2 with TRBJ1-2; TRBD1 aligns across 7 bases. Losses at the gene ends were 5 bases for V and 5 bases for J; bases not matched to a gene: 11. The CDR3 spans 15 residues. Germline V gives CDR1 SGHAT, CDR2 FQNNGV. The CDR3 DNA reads TGTGCCAGCAGCCCCCAACCGGGACAGTATTATGGCTACACCTTC. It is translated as CASSPQPGQYYGYTF.

The CDR3, as DNA: TGCGCCAGCAGCTTGGAGGCCCCGACAGGGTCTAATGAAAAACTGTTTTTT. It is translated as CASSLEAPTGSNEKLFF. The rearrangement joins TRBV5-1 to TRBJ1-4, with 7 bases matching TRBD1. The CDR3 extends over 17 amino acids. V gave up 0 bases and J gave up 3 bases; unmatched junction bases: 8. The germline gives CDR1 SGHRS, CDR2 YFSETQ. Based on the CDR3 plus reference TRBV5-1 and TRBJ1-4, the full variable domain is KAGVTQTPRYLIKTRGQQVTLSCSPISGHRSVSWYQQTPGQGLQFLFEYFSETQRNKGNFPGRFSGRQFSNSRSEMNVSTLELGDSALYLCASSLEAPTGSNEKLFFGSGTQLSVL.

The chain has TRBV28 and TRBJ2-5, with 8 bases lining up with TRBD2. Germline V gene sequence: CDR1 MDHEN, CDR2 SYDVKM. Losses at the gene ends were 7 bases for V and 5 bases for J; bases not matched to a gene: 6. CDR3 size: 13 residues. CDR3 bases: TGTGCCAGCATCGGGGGGGGTAAGGAGACCCAGTACTTC. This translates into CASIGGGKETQYF.

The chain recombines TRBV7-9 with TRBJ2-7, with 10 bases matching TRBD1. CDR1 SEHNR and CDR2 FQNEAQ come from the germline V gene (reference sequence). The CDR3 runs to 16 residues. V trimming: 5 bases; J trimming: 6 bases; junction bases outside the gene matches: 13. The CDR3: CASSQGAGTGEGEQYF. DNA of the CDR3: TGTGCCAGCAGCCAAGGGGCCGGGACAGGGGAAGGCGAGCAGTACTTC.

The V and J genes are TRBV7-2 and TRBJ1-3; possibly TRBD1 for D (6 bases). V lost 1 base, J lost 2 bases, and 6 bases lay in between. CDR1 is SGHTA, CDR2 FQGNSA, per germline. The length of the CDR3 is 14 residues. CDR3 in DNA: TGTGCCAGCAGCTTAGGGGGGCCTGGAAACACCATATATTTT. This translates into CASSLGGPGNTIYF.

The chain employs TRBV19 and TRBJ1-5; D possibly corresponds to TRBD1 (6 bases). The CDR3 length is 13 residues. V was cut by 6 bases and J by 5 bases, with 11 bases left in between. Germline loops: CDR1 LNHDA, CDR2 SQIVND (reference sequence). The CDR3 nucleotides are TGTGCCAGTAGCTGGGACACCTATCAGCCCCAGCATTTT. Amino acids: CASSWDTYQPQHF.

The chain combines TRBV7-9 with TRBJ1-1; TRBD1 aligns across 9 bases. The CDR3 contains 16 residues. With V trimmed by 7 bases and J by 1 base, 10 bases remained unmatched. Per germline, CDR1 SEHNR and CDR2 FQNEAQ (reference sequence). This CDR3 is CASTPGTGMGNTEAFF. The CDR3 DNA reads TGTGCCAGCACCCCCGGGACAGGGATGGGGAACACTGAAGCTTTCTTT.

The chain's CDR3 is CASSQLPRVGGYTF. In nucleotides, the CDR3 is TGCGCCAGCAGCCAACTACCCAGGGTAGGGGGCTACACCTTC. The V call is TRBV4-1, the J call TRBJ1-2; a possible D gene is TRBD1 (5 bases). The germline V and J ends were trimmed by 2 bases and 8 bases, with 15 bases remaining between them. The CDR3 spans 14 residues. CDR1 and CDR2 (germline): MGHRA, YSYEKL.

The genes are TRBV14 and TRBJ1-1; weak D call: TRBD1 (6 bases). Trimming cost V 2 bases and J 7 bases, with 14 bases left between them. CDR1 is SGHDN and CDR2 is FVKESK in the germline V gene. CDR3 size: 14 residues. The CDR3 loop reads CASSQYRGYNEAFF. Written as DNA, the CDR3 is TGTGCCAGCAGCCAATATAGGGGGTATAATGAAGCTTTCTTT.

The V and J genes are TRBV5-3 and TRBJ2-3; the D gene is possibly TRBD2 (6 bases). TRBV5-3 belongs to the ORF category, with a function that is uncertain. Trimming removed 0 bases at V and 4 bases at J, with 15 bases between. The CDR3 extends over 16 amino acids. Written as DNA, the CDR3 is TGTGCCAGAAGCTTGGTTAGCGGAACGGGCGCAGATACGCAGTATTTT. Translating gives CARSLVSGTGADTQYF.

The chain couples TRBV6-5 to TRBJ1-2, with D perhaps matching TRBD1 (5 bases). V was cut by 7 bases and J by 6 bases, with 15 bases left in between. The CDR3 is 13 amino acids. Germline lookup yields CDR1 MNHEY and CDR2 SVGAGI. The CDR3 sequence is CASTLRGVNGYTF. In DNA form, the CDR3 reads TGTGCCAGCACCTTACGGGGGGTAAATGGCTACACCTTC.

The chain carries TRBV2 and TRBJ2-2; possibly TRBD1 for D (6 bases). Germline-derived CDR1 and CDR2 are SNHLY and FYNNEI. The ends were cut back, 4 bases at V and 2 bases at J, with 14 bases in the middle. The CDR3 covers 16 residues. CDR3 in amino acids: CASSVEDRVNTGELFF. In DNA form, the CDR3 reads TGTGCCAGCAGTGTAGAGGACAGAGTTAACACCGGGGAGCTGTTTTTT.

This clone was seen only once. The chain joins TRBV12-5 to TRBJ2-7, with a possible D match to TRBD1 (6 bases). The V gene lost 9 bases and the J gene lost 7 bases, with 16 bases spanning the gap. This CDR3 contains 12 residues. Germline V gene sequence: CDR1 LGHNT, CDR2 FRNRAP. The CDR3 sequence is CASYRVVGEQYF. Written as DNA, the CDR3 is TGTGCTAGCTACAGGGTTGTTGGGGAGCAGTACTTC. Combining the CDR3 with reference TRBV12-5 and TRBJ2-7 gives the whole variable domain DARVTQTPRHKVTEMGQEVTMRCQPILGHNTVFWYRQTMMQGLELLAYFRNRAPLDDSGMPKDRFSAEMPDATLATLKIQPSEPRDSAVYFCASYRVVGEQYFGPGTRLTVT.

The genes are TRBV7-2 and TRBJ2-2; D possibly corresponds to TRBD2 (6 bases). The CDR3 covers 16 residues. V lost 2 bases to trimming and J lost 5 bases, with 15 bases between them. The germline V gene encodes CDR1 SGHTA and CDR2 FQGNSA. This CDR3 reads CASSLRWGDRTGELFF. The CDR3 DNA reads TGTGCCAGCAGCTTAAGGTGGGGGGATCGAACCGGGGAGCTGTTTTTT.

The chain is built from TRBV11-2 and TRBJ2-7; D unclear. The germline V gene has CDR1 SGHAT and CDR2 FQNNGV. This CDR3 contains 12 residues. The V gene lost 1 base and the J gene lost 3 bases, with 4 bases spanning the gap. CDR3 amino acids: CASSLARYEQYF. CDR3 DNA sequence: TGTGCCAGCAGCTTAGCCCGCTACGAGCAGTACTTC.

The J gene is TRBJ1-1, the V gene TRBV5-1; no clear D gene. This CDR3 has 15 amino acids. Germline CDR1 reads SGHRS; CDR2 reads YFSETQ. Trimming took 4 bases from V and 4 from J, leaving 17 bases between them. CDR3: CASSPGVGGGTEAFF. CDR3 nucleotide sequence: TGCGCCAGCAGCCCTGGGGTGGGTGGAGGCACTGAAGCTTTCTTT.